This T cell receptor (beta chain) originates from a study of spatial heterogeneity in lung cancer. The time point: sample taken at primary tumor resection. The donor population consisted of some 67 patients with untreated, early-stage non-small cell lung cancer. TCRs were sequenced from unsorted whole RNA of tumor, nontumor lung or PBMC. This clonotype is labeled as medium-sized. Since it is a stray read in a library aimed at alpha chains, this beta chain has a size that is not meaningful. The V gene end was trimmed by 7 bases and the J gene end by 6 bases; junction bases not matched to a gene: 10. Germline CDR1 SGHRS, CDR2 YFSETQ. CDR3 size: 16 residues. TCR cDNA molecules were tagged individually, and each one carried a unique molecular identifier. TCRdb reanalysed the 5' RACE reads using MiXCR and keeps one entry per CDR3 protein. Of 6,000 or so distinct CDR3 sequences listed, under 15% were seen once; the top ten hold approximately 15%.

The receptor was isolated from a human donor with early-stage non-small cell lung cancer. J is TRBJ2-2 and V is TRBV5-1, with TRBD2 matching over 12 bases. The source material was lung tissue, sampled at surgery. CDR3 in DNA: TGCGCCAGCCGCCAGACTAGCGGGAGTACGCCCGGGGAGCTGTTTTTT. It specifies CASRQTSGSTPGELFF. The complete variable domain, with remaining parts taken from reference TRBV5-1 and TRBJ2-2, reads KAGVTQTPRYLIKTRGQQVTLSCSPISGHRSVSWYQQTPGQGLQFLFEYFSETQRNKGNFPGRFSGRQFSNSRSEMNVSTLELGDSALYLCASRQTSGSTPGELFFGEGSRLTVL.